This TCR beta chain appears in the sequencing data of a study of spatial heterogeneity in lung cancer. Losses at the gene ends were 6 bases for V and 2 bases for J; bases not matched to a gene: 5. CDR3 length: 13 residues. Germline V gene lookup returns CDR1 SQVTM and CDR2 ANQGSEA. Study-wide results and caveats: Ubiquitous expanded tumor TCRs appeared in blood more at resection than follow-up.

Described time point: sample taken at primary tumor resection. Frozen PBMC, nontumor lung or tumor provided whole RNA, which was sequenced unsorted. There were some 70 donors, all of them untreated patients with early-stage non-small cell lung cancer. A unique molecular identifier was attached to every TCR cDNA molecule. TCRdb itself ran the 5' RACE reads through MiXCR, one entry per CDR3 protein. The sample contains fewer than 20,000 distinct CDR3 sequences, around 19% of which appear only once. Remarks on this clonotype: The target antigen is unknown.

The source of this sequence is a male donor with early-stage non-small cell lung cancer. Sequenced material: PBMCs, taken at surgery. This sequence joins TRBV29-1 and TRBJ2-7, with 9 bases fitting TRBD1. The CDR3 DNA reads TGCAGCGTCCCGGGACAGGGAACCTACGAGCAGTACTTC. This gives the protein CSVPGQGTYEQYF.